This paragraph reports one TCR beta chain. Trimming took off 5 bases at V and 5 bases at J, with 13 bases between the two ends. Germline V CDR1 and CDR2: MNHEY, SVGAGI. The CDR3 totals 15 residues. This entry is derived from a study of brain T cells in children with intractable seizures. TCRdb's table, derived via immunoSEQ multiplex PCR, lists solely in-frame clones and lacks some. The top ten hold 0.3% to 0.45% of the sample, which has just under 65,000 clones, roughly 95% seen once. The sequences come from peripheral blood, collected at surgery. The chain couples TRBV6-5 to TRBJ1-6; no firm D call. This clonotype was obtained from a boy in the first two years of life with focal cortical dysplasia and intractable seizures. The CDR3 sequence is CASSRDGLDNSPLHF. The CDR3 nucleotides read TGTGCCAGCAGTCGGGATGGACTGGATAATTCACCCCTCCACTTT.